The table lists the clone carrying this T cell receptor beta chain with a few counts. The antigen is undetermined. V gave up 5 bases and J gave up 2 bases, with 9 bases separating them. Germline CDR1 reads SGHTA; CDR2 reads FQGTGA. The CDR3 extends over 13 amino acids. This specimen comes from a study of cytomegalovirus exposure and HLA in healthy donors. The PCR employed 60 Vbeta primers together with 13 Jbeta primers. Clones were sequenced by immunoSEQ multiplex PCR, and TCRdb holds only the in-frame ones, with some missing. The top ten clones hold more than 3% of a sample with approximately 130,000 clones, over 60% of them seen once. Study-level results: In a later analysis, CMV-associated beta chains were mostly HLA-associated, it appeared. Later work found that TCR association rates differed between HLA loci; DRB1 had the most and HLA-C the fewest. Later analysis suggested links between common viral pathogens and several top significant clusters. In vitro work confirmed that three CMV-associated chains recognize CMV antigens.

Sample: PBMCs. The chain employs TRBV7-3 and TRBJ2-5, with a possible D match to TRBD2 (6 bases). The receptor comes from a young man in good health and CMV-seronegative. CDR3: CASSTGVQETQYF. The CDR3, as DNA: TGTGCCAGCAGCACGGGGGTACAAGAGACCCAGTACTTC.